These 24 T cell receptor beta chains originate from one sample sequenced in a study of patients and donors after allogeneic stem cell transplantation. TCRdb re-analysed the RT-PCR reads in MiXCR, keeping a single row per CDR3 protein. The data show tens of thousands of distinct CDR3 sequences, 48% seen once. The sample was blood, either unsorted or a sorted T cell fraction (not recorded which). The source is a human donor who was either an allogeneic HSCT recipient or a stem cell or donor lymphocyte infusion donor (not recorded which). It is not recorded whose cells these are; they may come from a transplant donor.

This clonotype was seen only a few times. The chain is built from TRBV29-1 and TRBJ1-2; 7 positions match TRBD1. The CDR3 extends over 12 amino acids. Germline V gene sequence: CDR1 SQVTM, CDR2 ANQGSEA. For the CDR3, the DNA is TGCGGTCACAGGGGTGCTAACTATGGCTACACCTTC. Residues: CGHRGANYGYTF.

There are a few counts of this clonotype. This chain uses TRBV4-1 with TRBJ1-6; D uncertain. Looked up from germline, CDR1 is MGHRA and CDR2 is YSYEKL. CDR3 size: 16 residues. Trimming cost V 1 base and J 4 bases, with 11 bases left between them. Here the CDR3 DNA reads TGCGCCAGCAGCCAAGGGATACGGCGATATAATTCACCCCTCCACTTT. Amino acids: CASSQGIRRYNSPLHF.

This CDR3 is CASSQTTITQYF. The CDR3 DNA sequence: TGTGCCAGCAGCCAGACTACAATAACGCAGTATTTT. V is TRBV7-9 and J is TRBJ2-3; D is possibly TRBD2 (5 bases). Trimming pared 5 bases from V and 9 bases from J, leaving 12 bases between. CDR3 length: 12 amino acids. Germline V gene lookup returns CDR1 SEHNR and CDR2 FQNEAQ (reference sequence).

For the CDR3, the DNA is TGTGCCAGCAATAACGGGGGATCTCGCACTGAAGCTTTCTTT. It specifies CASNNGGSRTEAFF. V is TRBV3-1 and J is TRBJ1-1, with a tentative D call TRBD1 (5 bases). Trimming pared 7 bases from V and 4 bases from J, leaving 16 bases between. CDR3 length: 14 amino acids. Looked up from germline, CDR1 is LGHDT and CDR2 is YNNKEL (reference sequence). The full variable domain, in which reference TRBV3-1 and TRBJ1-1 provide the parts outside the CDR3, is DTAVSQTPKYLVTQMGNDKSIKCEQNLGHDTMYWYKQDSKKFLKIMFSYNNKELIINETVPNRFSPKSPDKAHLNLHINSLELGDSAVYFCASNNGGSRTEAFFGQGTRLTVV.

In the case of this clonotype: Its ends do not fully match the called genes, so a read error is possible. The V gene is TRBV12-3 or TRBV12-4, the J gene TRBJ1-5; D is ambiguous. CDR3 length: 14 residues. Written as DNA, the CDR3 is TGTGCCAGCAGTTTATCCGGGCCCAATCGGCCCCAGCATTTT. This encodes CASSLSGPNRPQHF.

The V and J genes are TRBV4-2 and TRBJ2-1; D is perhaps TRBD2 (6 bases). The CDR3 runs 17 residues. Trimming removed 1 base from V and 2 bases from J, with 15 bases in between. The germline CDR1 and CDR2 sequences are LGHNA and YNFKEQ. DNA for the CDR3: TGTGCCAGCAGCCAAGTGGAGGGAATGGCACCCTACAATGAGCAGTTCTTC. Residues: CASSQVEGMAPYNEQFF.

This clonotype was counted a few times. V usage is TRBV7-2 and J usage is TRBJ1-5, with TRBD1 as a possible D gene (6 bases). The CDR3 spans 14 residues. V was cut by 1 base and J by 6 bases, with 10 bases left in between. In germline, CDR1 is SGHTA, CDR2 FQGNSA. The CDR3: CASSLVQGSQPQHF. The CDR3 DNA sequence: TGTGCCAGCAGCTTAGTCCAGGGGAGTCAGCCCCAGCATTTT.

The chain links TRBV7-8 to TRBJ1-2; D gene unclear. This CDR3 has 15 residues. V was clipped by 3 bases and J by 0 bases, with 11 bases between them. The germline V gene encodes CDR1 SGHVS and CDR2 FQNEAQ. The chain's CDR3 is CASSLILQANYGYTF. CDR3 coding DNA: TGTGCCAGCAGCTTGATACTGCAGGCTAACTATGGCTACACCTTC.

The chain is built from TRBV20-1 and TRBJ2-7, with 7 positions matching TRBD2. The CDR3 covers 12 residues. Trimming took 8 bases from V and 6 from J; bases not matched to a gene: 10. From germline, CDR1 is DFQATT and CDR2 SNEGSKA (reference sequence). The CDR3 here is CSKGRELSEQYF. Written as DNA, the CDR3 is TGCAGTAAGGGGCGGGAGCTGAGCGAGCAGTACTTC.

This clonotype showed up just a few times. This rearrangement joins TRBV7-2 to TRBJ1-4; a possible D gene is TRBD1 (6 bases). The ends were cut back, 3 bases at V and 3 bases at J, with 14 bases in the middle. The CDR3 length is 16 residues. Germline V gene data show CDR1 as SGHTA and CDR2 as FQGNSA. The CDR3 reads CASSLRGRTANEKLFF. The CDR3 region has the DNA TGTGCCAGCAGCTTGCGGGGGCGAACTGCTAATGAAAAACTGTTTTTT.

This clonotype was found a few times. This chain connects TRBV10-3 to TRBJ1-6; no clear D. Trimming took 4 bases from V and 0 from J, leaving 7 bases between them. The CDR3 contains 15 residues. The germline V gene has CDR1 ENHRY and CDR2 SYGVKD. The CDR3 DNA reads TGTGCCATCAGTGGCGACGGCTCCTATAATTCACCCCTCCACTTT. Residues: CAISGDGSYNSPLHF.

CDR3 bases: TGTGCCAGCAGCTCGACGAGGACTAGCGGTTACAATGAGCAGTTCTTC. This encodes CASSSTRTSGYNEQFF. The genes are TRBV11-2 and TRBJ2-1; 10 positions agree with TRBD2. The CDR3 totals 16 residues. Germline V gene sequence: CDR1 SGHAT, CDR2 FQNNGV. The trim removed 4 bases at V and 4 bases at J, leaving 7 bases unmatched.

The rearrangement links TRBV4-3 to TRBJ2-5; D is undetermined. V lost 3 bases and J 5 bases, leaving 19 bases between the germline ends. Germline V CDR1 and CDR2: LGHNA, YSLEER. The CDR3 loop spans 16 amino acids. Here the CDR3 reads CASSHSVLDLEETQYF. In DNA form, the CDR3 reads TGCGCCAGCAGCCACAGCGTTCTGGATCTTGAGGAGACCCAGTACTTC.

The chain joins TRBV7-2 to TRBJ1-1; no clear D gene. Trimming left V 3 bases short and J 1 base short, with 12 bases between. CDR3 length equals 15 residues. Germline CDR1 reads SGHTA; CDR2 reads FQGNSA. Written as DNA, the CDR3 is TGTGCCAGCAGCTTGTCCCCCCTGCAGAACACTGAAGCTTTCTTT. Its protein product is CASSLSPLQNTEAFF.

The CDR3 DNA follows: TGCAGTGCTAGTGGCCGGACTCCCGACTATGCTCGGCAGTTCTTC. Amino acids: CSASGRTPDYARQFF. J is TRBJ2-1 and V is TRBV20-1, with D tentatively TRBD2 (5 bases). V shed 3 bases and J shed 12 bases, with 24 bases lying between them. CDR3 length equals 15 residues. Germline-derived CDR1 and CDR2 are DFQATT and SNEGSKA (reference sequence).

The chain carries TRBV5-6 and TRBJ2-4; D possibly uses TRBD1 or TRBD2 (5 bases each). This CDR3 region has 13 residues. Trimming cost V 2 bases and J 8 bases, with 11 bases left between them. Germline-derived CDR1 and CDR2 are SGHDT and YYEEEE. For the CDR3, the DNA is TGTGCCAGCAGCTTAAATCTGGGGGACATTCAGTACTTC. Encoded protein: CASSLNLGDIQYF.

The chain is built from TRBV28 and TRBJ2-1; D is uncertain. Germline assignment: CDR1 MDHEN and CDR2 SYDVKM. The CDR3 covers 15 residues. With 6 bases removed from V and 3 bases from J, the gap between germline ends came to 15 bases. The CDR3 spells CASSPASASYNEQFF. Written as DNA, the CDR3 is TGTGCCAGCAGCCCAGCCTCTGCTAGCTACAATGAGCAGTTCTTC.

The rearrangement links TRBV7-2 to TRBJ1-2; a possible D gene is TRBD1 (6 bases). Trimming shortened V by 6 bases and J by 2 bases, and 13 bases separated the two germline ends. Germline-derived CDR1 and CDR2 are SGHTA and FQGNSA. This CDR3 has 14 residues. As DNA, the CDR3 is TGTGCCAGCAGAATCACGGGGGCCAACTATGGCTACACCTTC. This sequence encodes CASRITGANYGYTF.

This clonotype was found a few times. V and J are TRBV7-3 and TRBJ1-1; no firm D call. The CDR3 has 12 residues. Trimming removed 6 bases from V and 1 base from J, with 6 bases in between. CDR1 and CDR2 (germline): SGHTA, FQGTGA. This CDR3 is CASSYTNTEAFF. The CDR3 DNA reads TGTGCCAGCAGTTACACGAACACTGAAGCTTTCTTT.

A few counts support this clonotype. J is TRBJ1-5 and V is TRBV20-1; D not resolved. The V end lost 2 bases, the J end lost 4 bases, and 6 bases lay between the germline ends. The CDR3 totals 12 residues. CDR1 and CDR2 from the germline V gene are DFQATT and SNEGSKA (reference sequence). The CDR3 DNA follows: TGCAGTGCTAGACAGCCTAATCAGCCCCAGCATTTT. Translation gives CSARQPNQPQHF.

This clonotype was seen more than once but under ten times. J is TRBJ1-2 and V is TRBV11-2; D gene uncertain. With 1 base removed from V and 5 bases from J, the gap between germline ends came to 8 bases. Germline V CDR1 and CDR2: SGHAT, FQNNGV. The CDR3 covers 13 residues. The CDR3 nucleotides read TGTGCCAGCAGCTTAGCGTTGGAGTATGGCTACACCTTC. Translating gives CASSLALEYGYTF. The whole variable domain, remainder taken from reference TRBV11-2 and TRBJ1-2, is EAGVAQSPRYKIIEKRQSVAFWCNPISGHATLYWYQQILGQGPKLLIQFQNNGVVDDSQLPKDRFSAERLKGVDSTLKIQPAKLEDSAVYLCASSLALEYGYTFGSGTRLTVV.

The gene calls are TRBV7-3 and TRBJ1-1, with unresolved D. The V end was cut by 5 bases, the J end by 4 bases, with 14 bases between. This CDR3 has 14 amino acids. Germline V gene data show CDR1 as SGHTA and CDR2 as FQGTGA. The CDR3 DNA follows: TGTGCCAGCAGCGAGAAGAGGGAATCCACTGAAGCTTTCTTT. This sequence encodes CASSEKRESTEAFF. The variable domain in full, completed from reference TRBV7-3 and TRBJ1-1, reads GAGVSQTPSNKVTEKGKYVELRCDPISGHTALYWYRQSLGQGPEFLIYFQGTGAADDSGLPNDRFFAVRPEGSVSTLKIQRTERGDSAVYLCASSEKRESTEAFFGQGTRLTVV.

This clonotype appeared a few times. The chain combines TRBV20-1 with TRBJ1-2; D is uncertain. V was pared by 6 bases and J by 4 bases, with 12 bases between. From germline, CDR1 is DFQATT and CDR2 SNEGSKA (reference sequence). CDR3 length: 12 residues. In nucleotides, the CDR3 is TGCAGTGCAAACGGGTACCGCTATGGCTACACCTTC. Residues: CSANGYRYGYTF.

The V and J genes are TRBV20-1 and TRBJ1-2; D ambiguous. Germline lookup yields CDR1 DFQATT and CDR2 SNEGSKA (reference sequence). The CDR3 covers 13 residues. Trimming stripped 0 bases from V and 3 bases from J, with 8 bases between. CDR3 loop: CSARDRVDYGYTF. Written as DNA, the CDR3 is TGCAGTGCTAGAGATAGGGTCGACTATGGCTACACCTTC.